The 17 T cell receptor beta chains below were found in one sample sequenced in a study of T cells in Graves' hyperthyroidism and ophthalmopathy. RNA transcripts served as the template for amplifying TCR beta CDR3 regions. First-round RT-PCR targeting the TCR CDR3 was performed with the HTBI primer set. TCRdb re-analysed the multiplex PCR reads in MiXCR, keeping a single row per CDR3 protein. The sample gives around 600,000 distinct CDR3 sequences, 12% to 15% of which show up once; roughly 6.9% is in the top ten. Sequencing input: blood. Receptor source: a woman aged 18 to 35 with Graves' ophthalmopathy.

This clonotype was found many times. This rearrangement joins TRBV10-3 to TRBJ2-7; unclear D gene. This CDR3 spans 16 amino acids. Germline V gene sequence: CDR1 ENHRY, CDR2 SYGVKD. V shed 4 bases and J shed 1 base, with 17 bases lying between them. Written as DNA, the CDR3 is TGTGCCATCAGTGCCCCTTGGGGTCAAGTATCCTACGAGCAGTACTTC. It specifies CAISAPWGQVSYEQYF.

This clonotype was observed at least ten times. V usage is TRBV20-1 and J usage is TRBJ1-2; D is unresolved. CDR1 and CDR2 (germline): DFQATT, SNEGSKA (reference sequence). V gave up 3 bases and J gave up 5 bases, with 10 bases separating them. The CDR3 totals 12 residues. CDR3 loop: CSASPNSYGYTF. In nucleotides, the CDR3 is TGCAGTGCTAGTCCCAACAGTTATGGCTACACCTTC.

The chain carries TRBV19 and TRBJ2-7, with 11 nucleotides matching TRBD2. CDR1 is LNHDA and CDR2 is SQIVND in the germline V gene (reference sequence). Trimming cost V 6 bases and J 5 bases; bases outside gene matches: 3. The length of the CDR3 is 13 residues. Here the CDR3 DNA reads TGTGCCAGTAGGACTAGCGGGACTAACGAGCAGTACTTC. Its protein is CASRTSGTNEQYF.

This clonotype was observed a handful of times. The V gene is TRBV6-1, the J gene TRBJ1-1, with D hard to call. The V gene's germline CDR1 is MNHNS and CDR2 SASEGT. Trimming removed 7 bases from V and 1 base from J, with 10 bases in between. The CDR3 loop spans 13 amino acids. The CDR3 coding sequence is TGTGCCAGCAATGGGCAGCCGAACACTGAAGCTTTCTTT. It codes for CASNGQPNTEAFF.

In DNA, the CDR3 is TGTGCCAGCAGCCCCCCTTCCGGGAGCGCAACCTCGGCCTTGTATTTT. Protein sequence: CASSPPSGSATSALYF. The chain employs TRBV7-9 and TRBJ1-3; no definite D call. V was pared by 5 bases and J by 16 bases, with 30 bases between. Germline-derived CDR1 and CDR2 are SEHNR and FQNEAQ (reference sequence). The CDR3 totals 16 residues.

In this sample, this clonotype turned up many times. V and J are TRBV7-9 and TRBJ2-7; D call uncertain. Trimming removed 7 bases from V and 5 bases from J, with 15 bases in between. Germline V gene sequence: CDR1 SEHNR, CDR2 FQNEAQ (reference sequence). The CDR3 is made up of 13 amino acids. This chain's CDR3 is CASTLSSSHEQYF. The CDR3 DNA sequence: TGTGCCAGCACCCTATCCTCATCCCACGAGCAGTACTTC.

This clonotype was seen repeatedly, ten times or more. The CDR3 bases are TGCAGTGCTAGAGAATCAGGGGGATTCTCCTACGAGCAGTACTTC. Residues: CSARESGGFSYEQYF. The chain recombines TRBV20-1 with TRBJ2-7, with 7 bases that match TRBD1. The CDR3 is 15 amino acids. Germline V gene data show CDR1 as DFQATT and CDR2 as SNEGSKA (reference sequence). The V gene end was trimmed by 0 bases and the J gene end by 0 bases; junction bases not matched to a gene: 5.

This clonotype was detected ten times or more. The chain couples TRBV10-3 to TRBJ2-7; no clear D. Looked up from germline, CDR1 is ENHRY and CDR2 is SYGVKD. The V end was cut by 2 bases, the J end by 5 bases, with 4 bases between. This CDR3 region has 11 residues. The CDR3 DNA sequence: TGTGCCATCAGTGAGCTAGACGAGCAGTACTTC. Translated: CAISELDEQYF.

The chain employs TRBV9 and TRBJ1-4; no clear D gene. V lost 0 bases to trimming and J lost 4 bases, with 7 bases between them. Looked up from germline, CDR1 is SGDLS and CDR2 is YYNGEE. This CDR3 is 14 amino acids long. CDR3 sequence: CASSVGSGNEKLFF. The CDR3, as DNA: TGTGCCAGCAGCGTAGGGAGTGGTAATGAAAAACTGTTTTTT. The full variable domain, completed using reference TRBV9 and TRBJ1-4, is DSGVTQTPKHLITATGQRVTLRCSPRSGDLSVYWYQQSLDQGLQFLIQYYNGEERAKGNILERFSAQQFPDLHSELNLSSLELGDSALYFCASSVGSGNEKLFFGSGTQLSVL.

This clonotype has a count of ten or more. The J gene is TRBJ2-5, the V gene TRBV10-3, with TRBD2 as a possible D gene (6 bases). Germline assignment: CDR1 ENHRY and CDR2 SYGVKD. The CDR3 length is 13 residues. The V gene lost 1 base and the J gene lost 5 bases, with 8 bases spanning the gap. The CDR3 DNA reads TGTGCCATCAGTGAGTTGGCGGGGGAGACCCAGTACTTC. As protein: CAISELAGETQYF.

This clonotype was recorded at least ten times. The chain is built from TRBV29-1 and TRBJ1-3, with D unresolved. Germline CDR1 SQVTM, CDR2 ANQGSEA. Trimming cost V 7 bases and J 4 bases, with 5 bases left between them. The CDR3 loop spans 10 amino acids. CDR3 sequence reads: CSGVGNTIYF. The CDR3 bases are TGCAGCGGCGTAGGAAACACCATATATTTT.

This clonotype was observed many times. V usage is TRBV12-3 or TRBV12-4 and J usage is TRBJ2-7, with 8 bases that match TRBD2. Trimming took 1 base from V and 3 from J; bases not matched to a gene: 2. This CDR3 spans 14 amino acids. The CDR3 sequence: CASSLEAGVYEQYF. DNA for the CDR3: TGTGCCAGCAGTTTAGAAGCGGGGGTCTACGAGCAGTACTTC.

There are many counts of this clonotype. The J gene is TRBJ2-1, the V gene TRBV7-2, with D uncertain. There are 14 residues in the CDR3. Looked up from germline, CDR1 is SGHTA and CDR2 is FQGNSA. Trimming took 2 bases from V and 6 from J, leaving 11 bases between them. The CDR3 sequence is CASSLISGFNEQFF. CDR3 bases: TGTGCCAGCAGCTTAATATCTGGATTCAATGAGCAGTTCTTC.

Ten or more counts support this clonotype. V gene TRBV12-3 or TRBV12-4 combines with J gene TRBJ2-1; the match to TRBD2 covers 10 bases. The CDR3 consists of 15 residues. V was clipped by 2 bases and J by 9 bases; unmatched bases: 7. The DNA for the CDR3 is TGTGCCAGCAGTTTACAGGCTAGCGGGAGAGGTGAGCAGTTCTTC. Protein sequence: CASSLQASGRGEQFF.

The chain joins TRBV4-3 to TRBJ2-2; D is perhaps TRBD1 or TRBD2 (5 bases each). The CDR3 spans 17 residues. Germline CDR1 and CDR2: LGHNA and YSLEER. V lost 4 bases, J lost 6 bases, and 21 bases lay in between. The CDR3 here is CASSPHGRQGSAGELFF. In DNA, the CDR3 is TGCGCCAGCAGCCCCCACGGGCGTCAGGGTAGCGCCGGGGAGCTGTTTTTT.

The V call is TRBV6-1, the J call TRBJ2-7; D unresolved. V lost 6 bases and J lost 5, with 11 bases in between. Germline V lookup: CDR1 MNHNS, CDR2 SASEGT. The CDR3 length is 12 residues. CDR3 in amino acids: CASSRPLDEQYF. CDR3 nucleotide sequence: TGTGCCAGCAGCCGACCGCTGGACGAGCAGTACTTC.

The V call is TRBV19, the J call TRBJ2-3; 11 positions agree with TRBD1. V trimming: 2 bases; J trimming: 6 bases; junction bases outside the gene matches: 4. CDR3 length equals 15 residues. Per the germline V gene, CDR1 is LNHDA and CDR2 is SQIVND (reference sequence). DNA of the CDR3: TGTGCCAGTAGTATACCGGGACAGGGGGTGGATACGCAGTATTTT. Protein product: CASSIPGQGVDTQYF.